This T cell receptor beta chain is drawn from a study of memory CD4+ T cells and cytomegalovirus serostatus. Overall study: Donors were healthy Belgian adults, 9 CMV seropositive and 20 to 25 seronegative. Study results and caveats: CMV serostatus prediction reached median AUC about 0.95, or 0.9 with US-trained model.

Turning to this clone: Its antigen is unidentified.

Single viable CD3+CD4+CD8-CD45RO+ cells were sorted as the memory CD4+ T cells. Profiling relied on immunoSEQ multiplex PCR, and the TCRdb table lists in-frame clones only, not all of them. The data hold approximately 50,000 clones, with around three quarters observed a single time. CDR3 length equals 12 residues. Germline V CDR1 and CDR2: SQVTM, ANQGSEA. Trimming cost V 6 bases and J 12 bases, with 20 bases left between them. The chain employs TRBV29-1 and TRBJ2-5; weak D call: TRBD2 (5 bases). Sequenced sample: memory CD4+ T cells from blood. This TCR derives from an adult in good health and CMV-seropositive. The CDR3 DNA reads TGCAGCGTCCCTCTCCCCCGGGGTGGCAAGTACTTC. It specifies CSVPLPRGGKYF.